This T cell receptor beta chain was captured in a study of neurological immune-mediated disorders. Notes on the study in general: The greatest TCR clonal expansion appeared in HTLV-1-associated myelopathy and the smallest, falling below healthy controls, in multiple sclerosis. Expanded clones shared no CDR3 amino acid sequences across subjects, suggesting private repertoires in all groups.

Synthesis of cDNA was carried out by template-switch 5'RACE. The reaction used 10-nucleotide random UMIs. Each CDR3 protein is one row after TCRdb ran MiXCR on the 5' RACE reads. The table lists more than 25,000 distinct CDR3 sequences, around 10% of them singletons. In this sample, this clonotype turned up many times. Antigen: not known. The sequence was obtained from a woman in her sixties or seventies in good health. Sequencing used PBMCs.

CDR3 bases: TGCAGTGCTAGAGACAGTAGCGGGGGGGCTCTATACAATGAGCAGTTCTTC. As protein: CSARDSSGGALYNEQFF. This chain connects TRBV20-1 to TRBJ2-1; 11 bases agree with TRBD2. This CDR3 comprises 17 residues. The germline CDR1 and CDR2 sequences are DFQATT and SNEGSKA (reference sequence). V was clipped by 0 bases and J by 4 bases; unmatched bases: 8.